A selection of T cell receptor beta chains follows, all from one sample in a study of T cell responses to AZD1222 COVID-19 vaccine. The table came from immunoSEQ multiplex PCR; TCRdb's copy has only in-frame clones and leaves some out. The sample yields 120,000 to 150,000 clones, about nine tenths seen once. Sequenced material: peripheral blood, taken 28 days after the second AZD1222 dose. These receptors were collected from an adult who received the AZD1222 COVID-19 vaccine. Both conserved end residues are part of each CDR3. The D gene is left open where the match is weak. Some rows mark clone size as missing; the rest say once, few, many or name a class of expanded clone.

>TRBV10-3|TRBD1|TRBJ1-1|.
TGTGCCATCTCGGACAGGGTGGGCACTGAAGCTTTCTTT
CAISDRVGTEAFF
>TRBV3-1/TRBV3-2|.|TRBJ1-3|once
TGTGCCAGCAGCCCCCGGACGTTCTCTGGAAACACCATATATTTT
CASSPRTFSGNTIYF
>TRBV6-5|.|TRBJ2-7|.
TGTGCCAGCGGAAGTTACGAGCAGTACTTC
CASGSYEQYF
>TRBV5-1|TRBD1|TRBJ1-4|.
TGCGCCAGCAGCTTGGACAGGGGCAAAGAAAAACTGTTTTTT
CASSLDRGKEKLFF
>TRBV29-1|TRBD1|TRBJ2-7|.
TGCAGCGTGACAGGGTTGGGGGAGCAGTACTTC
CSVTGLGEQYF
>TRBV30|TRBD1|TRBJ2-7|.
TGTGCCTGGAGTGGACAGGGGATCTACGAGCAGTACTTC
CAWSGQGIYEQYF
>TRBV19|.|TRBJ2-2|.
TGTGCCAGTAGTATAGTTTTACAGGGCAGGGGCACGAACACCGGGGAGCTGTTTTTT
CASSIVLQGRGTNTGELFF
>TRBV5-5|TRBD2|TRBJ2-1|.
TGTGCCAGCAGCCAAAGGACTAGCGGGAACAATGAGCAGTTCTTC
CASSQRTSGNNEQFF
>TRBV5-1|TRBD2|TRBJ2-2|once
TGCGCCAGCAGCTTGGCCGTTCGAGGTCTAGCGGGTAACACCGGGGAGCTGTTTTTT
CASSLAVRGLAGNTGELFF
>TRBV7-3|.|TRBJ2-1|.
TGTGCCAGCAGCCGTAGGACGAATCGAGGTGAGCAGTTCTTC
CASSRRTNRGEQFF
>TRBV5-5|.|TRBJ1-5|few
TGTGCCAGCAGCTCGGCCCCTAGCAATCAGCCCCAGCATTTT
CASSSAPSNQPQHF
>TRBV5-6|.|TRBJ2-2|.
TGTGCCAGCCACACGGCGGCAGGGTCTAACGGGGAGCTGTTTTTT
CASHTAAGSNGELFF
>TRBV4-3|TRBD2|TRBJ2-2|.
TGCGCCAGCAGCCAAGTGCTAGCGGGAGGGGCGAACACCGGGGAGCTGTTTTTT
CASSQVLAGGANTGELFF
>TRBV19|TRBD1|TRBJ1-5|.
TGTGCCAGTAGTGTTCCCGGGACAGGGGTCAATCAGCCCCAGCATTTT
CASSVPGTGVNQPQHF
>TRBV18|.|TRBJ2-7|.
TGTGCCAGCTCACCACAAAGGGACGAGCAGTACTTC
CASSPQRDEQYF
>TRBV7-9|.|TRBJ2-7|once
TGTGCCAGCAGCCTTGAGGGGTTCGAGCAGTACTTC
CASSLEGFEQYF
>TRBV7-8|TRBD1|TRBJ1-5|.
TGTGCCAGCAGCCCCGGACAGGGGGCTCATCAGCCCCAGCATTTT
CASSPGQGAHQPQHF
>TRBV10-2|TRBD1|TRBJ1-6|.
TGCGCCAGCAGCGAGAGGACAGGTTCGGAAAATTCACCCCTCCACTTT
CASSERTGSENSPLHF
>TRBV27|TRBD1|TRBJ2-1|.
TGTGCCAGCAGGCCCCGAGGACAGGGGTTGCATGAGCAGTTCTTC
CASRPRGQGLHEQFF
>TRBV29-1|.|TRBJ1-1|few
TGCAGGGCTAACTCCGGAATTGAAGCTTTCTTT
CRANSGIEAFF